This T cell receptor (beta chain) was recorded in a study of T cells in localized non-small cell lung cancer. About this clone itself: The antigen is unknown.

Findings and caveats of the study: Appearances in adjacent lung were noted for a median about 60 of the top 100 tumor clones.

Measured with immunoSEQ multiplex PCR; TCRdb has only the in-frame clones, and not every one. The sample contains tens of thousands of clones, roughly 90% of which appear only once. Specimen: peripheral blood mononuclear cells, collected before any cancer treatment. This receptor was obtained from a male donor at least 60 years old with stage II lung adenocarcinoma.

The CDR3 bases are TGTGCCAGCAGTCCCCCAGACGTTGAGTATGGCTACACCTTC. Translated, it gives CASSPPDVEYGYTF. The chain employs TRBV28 and TRBJ1-2; D ambiguous. Germline V gene lookup returns CDR1 MDHEN and CDR2 SYDVKM. The CDR3 totals 14 residues. The V end lost 5 bases, the J end lost 5 bases, and 15 bases lay between the germline ends.